This TCR beta chain was sequenced in a study of T cells in Graves' hyperthyroidism and ophthalmopathy. On the study more broadly: Blood from the periphery was taken at initial diagnosis, before any treatment.

The investigators amplified TCR beta CDR3 regions from RNA transcripts. The HTBI set primed first-round TCR CDR3 RT-PCR. TCRdb re-analysed the multiplex PCR reads in MiXCR, keeping a single row per CDR3 protein. Among approximately 40,000 distinct CDR3 sequences, roughly half were seen once, and the ten largest hold around a sixth. Inclusion characteristics of ophthalmopathy patients comprised a Clinical Activity Score of at least 3, a NOSPECS grade of at least 4, and duration under 3 months. The diagnostic basis comprised clinical symptoms, serum thyroxine and TRAb, thyroid ultrasound and orbital computed tomography. PBMCs were derived from roughly 9.6 ml fresh peripheral blood. V lost 1 base and J 5 bases, leaving 13 bases between the germline ends. In germline, CDR1 is SGHRS, CDR2 YFSETQ. The CDR3 contains 15 residues.

The chain links TRBV5-1 to TRBJ1-5; no clear D. This clonotype originated in a man aged 35 to 55 with Graves' ophthalmopathy. The sequenced sample was blood. The CDR3 is CASSLSGSGYQPQHF. DNA for the CDR3: TGCGCCAGCAGCTTGTCGGGGAGCGGATATCAGCCCCAGCATTTT.